This TCR beta chain was sequenced in a study of T cell responses to AZD1222 COVID-19 vaccine. Findings and limits, study-wide: Clonal diversity was possibly underestimated, and white British individuals and females predominated among donors. Spike regions recognized by vaccine-associated CD4 TCRs spanned the protein, led by 160-218 and 743-854.

Regarding this clone: Its antigen remains unknown.

Sequencing used immunoSEQ multiplex PCR; TCRdb keeps in-frame clones, though not all of them. Here the sample spans roughly 150,000 clones, 88% being singletons. Germline values: CDR1 MNHNS, CDR2 SASEGT. Trimming shortened V by 1 base and J by 10 bases, and 8 bases separated the two germline ends. The CDR3 consists of 13 residues. The genes are TRBV6-1 and TRBJ1-6, with D uncertain. This clonotype was sampled from an adult in good health. The sample was peripheral blood, taken on day 0 of AZD1222 vaccination. The CDR3 protein is CASSEGKGSPLHF. The CDR3 region has the DNA TGTGCCAGCAGTGAAGGGAAAGGCTCACCCCTCCACTTT.